This T cell receptor (beta chain) was found in a study of blood T cell repertoires in COVID-19. The V gene's germline CDR1 is GTSNPN and CDR2 SVGIG (reference sequence). CDR3 length equals 13 residues. The V segment lost 4 bases and the J segment 3 bases; nucleotides outside the gene matches: 5. Method: immunoSEQ multiplex PCR; TCRdb's copy keeps in-frame clones and lacks some. The data contain 250,000 to 350,000 clones, approximately 90% of them singletons. The chain links TRBV30 to TRBJ1-1; TRBD1 aligns across 7 bases. Material for sequencing was PBMCs or T cells enriched from blood (not recorded which). The receptor was isolated from a woman in her forties or fifties who had recovered from COVID-19. CDR3 protein: CAWMGDRHTEAFF. The DNA of the CDR3 is TGTGCCTGGATGGGGGACAGACACACTGAAGCTTTCTTT.